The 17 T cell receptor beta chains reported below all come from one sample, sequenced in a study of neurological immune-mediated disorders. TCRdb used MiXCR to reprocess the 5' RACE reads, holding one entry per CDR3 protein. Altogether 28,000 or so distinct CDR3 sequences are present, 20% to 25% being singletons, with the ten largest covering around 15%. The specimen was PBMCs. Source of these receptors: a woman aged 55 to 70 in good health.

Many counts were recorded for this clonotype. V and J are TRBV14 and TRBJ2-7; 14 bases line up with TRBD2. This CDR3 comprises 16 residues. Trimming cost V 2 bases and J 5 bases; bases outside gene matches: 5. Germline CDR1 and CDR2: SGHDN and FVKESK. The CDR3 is CASSQTGLAGAHEQYF. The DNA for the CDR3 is TGTGCCAGCAGCCAAACGGGACTAGCGGGAGCCCACGAGCAGTACTTC.

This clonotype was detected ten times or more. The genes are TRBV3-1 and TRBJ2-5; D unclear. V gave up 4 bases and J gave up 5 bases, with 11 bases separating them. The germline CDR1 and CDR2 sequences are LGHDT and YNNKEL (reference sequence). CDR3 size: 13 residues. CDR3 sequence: CASSLPETETQYF. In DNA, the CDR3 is TGTGCCAGCAGCCTCCCGGAGACTGAGACCCAGTACTTC.

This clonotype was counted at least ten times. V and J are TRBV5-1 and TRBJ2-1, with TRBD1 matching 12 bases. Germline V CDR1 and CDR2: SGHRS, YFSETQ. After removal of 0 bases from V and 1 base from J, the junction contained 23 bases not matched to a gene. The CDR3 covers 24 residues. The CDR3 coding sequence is TGCGCCAGCAGCTTGGGGAGGGACAGGGGGCAGTGGGCGGGAGGGCCGAAATCCTACAATGAGCAGTTCTTC. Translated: CASSLGRDRGQWAGGPKSYNEQFF.

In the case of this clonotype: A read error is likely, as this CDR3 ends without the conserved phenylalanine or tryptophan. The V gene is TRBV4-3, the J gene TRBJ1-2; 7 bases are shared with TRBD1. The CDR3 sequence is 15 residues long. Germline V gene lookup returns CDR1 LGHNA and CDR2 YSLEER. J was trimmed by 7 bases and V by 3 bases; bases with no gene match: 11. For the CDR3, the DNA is TGCGCCAGCAGCCACACAACTCAGGGGGAGGGTGGCTACACCATT. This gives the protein CASSHTTQGEGGYTI.

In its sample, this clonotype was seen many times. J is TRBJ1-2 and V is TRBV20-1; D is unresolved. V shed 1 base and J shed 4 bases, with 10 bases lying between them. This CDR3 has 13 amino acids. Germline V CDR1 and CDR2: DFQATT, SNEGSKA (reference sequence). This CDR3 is CSARVMDAYGYTF. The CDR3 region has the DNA TGCAGTGCTAGAGTGATGGACGCCTATGGCTACACCTTC.

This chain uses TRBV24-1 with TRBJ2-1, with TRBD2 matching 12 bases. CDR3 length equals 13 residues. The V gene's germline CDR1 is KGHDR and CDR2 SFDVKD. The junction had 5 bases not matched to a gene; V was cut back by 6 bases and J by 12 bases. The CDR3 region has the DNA TGTGCCACCAGTCTGACTAGCGGGGGATTGCAGTTCTTC. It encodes CATSLTSGGLQFF.

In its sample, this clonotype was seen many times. The CDR3 sequence is CATSDPPGGTGELFF. DNA for the CDR3: TGTGCCACCAGTGACCCCCCAGGGGGTACCGGGGAGCTGTTTTTT. The V gene is TRBV24-1, the J gene TRBJ2-2, with 7 bases fitting TRBD1. J was trimmed by 5 bases and V by 4 bases; bases with no gene match: 6. Per the germline V gene, CDR1 is KGHDR and CDR2 is SFDVKD. The CDR3 totals 15 residues.

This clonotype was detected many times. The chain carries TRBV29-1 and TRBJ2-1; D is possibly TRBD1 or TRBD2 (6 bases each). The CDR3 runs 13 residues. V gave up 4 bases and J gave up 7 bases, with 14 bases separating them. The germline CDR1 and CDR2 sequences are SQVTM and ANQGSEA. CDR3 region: CSVVGGTSNEQFF. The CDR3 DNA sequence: TGCAGCGTTGTCGGGGGCACGAGTAATGAGCAGTTCTTC.

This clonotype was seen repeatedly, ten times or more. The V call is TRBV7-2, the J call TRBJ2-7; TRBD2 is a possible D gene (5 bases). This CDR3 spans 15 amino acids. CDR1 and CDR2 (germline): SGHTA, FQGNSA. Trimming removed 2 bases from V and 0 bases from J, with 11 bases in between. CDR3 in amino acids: CASSLKGGSSYEQYF. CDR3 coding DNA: TGTGCCAGCAGCTTAAAGGGCGGGTCCTCCTACGAGCAGTACTTC. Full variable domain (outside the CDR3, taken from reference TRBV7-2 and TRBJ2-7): GAGVSQSPSNKVTEKGKDVELRCDPISGHTALYWYRQSLGQGLEFLIYFQGNSAPDKSGLPSDRFSAERTGGSVSTLTIQRTQQEDSAVYLCASSLKGGSSYEQYFGPGTRLTVT.

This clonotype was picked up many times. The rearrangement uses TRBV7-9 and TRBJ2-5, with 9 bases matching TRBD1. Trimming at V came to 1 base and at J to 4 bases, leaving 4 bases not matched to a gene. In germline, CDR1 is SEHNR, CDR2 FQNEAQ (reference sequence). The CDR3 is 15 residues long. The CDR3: CASSLGDRDAETQYF. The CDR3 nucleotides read TGTGCCAGCAGCTTAGGGGACAGGGATGCAGAGACCCAGTACTTC.

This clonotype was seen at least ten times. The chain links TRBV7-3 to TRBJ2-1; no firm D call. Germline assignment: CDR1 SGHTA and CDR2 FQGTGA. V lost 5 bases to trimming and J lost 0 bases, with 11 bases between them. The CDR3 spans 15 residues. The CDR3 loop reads CASSPTGDSYNEQFF. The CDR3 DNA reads TGTGCCAGCAGCCCCACTGGCGACTCCTACAATGAGCAGTTCTTC. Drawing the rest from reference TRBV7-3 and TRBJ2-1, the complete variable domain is GAGVSQTPSNKVTEKGKYVELRCDPISGHTALYWYRQSLGQGPEFLIYFQGTGAADDSGLPNDRFFAVRPEGSVSTLKIQRTERGDSAVYLCASSPTGDSYNEQFFGPGTRLTVL.

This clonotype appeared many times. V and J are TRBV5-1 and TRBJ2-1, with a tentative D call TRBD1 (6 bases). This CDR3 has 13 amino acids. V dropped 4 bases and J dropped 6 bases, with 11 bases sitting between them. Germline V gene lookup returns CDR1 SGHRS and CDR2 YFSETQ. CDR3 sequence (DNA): TGCGCCAGCAGCACCCACAGGGTCAATGAGCAGTTCTTC. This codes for CASSTHRVNEQFF.

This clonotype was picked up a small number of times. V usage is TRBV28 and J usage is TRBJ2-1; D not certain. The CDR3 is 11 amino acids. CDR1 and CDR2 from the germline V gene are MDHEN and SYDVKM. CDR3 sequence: CASLGSNEQFF. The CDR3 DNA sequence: TGTGCGTCTCTCGGAAGCAATGAGCAGTTCTTC. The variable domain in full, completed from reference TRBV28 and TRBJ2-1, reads DVKVTQSSRYLVKRTGEKVFLECVQDMDHENMFWYRQDPGLGLRLIYFSYDVKMKEKGDIPEGYSVSREKKERFSLILESASTNQTSMYLCASLGSNEQFFGPGTRLTVL.

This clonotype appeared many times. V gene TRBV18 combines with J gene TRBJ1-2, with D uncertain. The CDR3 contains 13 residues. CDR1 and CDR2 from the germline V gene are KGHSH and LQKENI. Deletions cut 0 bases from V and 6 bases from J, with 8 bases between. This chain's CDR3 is CASSPPERHGYTF. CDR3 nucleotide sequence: TGTGCCAGCTCACCACCGGAGAGACATGGCTACACCTTC.

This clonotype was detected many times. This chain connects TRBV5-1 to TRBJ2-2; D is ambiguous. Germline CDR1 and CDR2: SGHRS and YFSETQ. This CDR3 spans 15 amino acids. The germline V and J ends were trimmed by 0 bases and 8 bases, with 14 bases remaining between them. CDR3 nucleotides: TGCGCCAGCAGCTTGGGCGCCTCGATACAAGGGGAGCTGTTTTTT. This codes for CASSLGASIQGELFF. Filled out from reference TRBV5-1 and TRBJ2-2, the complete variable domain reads KAGVTQTPRYLIKTRGQQVTLSCSPISGHRSVSWYQQTPGQGLQFLFEYFSETQRNKGNFPGRFSGRQFSNSRSEMNVSTLELGDSALYLCASSLGASIQGELFFGEGSRLTVL.

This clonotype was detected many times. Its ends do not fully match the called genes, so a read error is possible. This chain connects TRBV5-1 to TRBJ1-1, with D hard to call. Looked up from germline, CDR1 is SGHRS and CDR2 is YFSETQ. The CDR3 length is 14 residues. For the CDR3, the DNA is TGCGCCAACAGCGCCGGACGGATGAACACTGAAGCTTTCTTT. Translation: CANSAGRMNTEAFF.

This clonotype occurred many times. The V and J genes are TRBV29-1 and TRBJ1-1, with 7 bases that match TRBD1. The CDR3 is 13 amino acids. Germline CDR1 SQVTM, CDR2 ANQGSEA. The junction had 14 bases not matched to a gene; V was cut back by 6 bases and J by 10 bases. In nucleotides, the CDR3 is TGCAGCGTAGGGGGGGACAGCAAACGTGGAGCTTTCTTT. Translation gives CSVGGDSKRGAFF.